The 16 T cell receptor beta chains given below trace back to one sample, sequenced in a study of Tregs in tolerant kidney transplant recipients (dated by TCRdb to the late 2010s). The library was produced with the immunoSEQ multiplex PCR assay. The immuneACCESS repertoire file appears here via TCRdb, limited to in-frame rearrangements. These files lack a portion of the clones; in checked studies, under half of the deficit traces to unresolved V genes, and the cause of the others is not known. The sample data list around 43,000 clones, and roughly nine tenths of these were observed just once. The top ten hold about 0.71% of the sample. Sequenced material: Tregs from blood. The source is a human donor in good health.

The chain joins TRBV25-1 to TRBJ1-1; D unclear. This CDR3 is 13 amino acids long. The germline gives CDR1 MGHDK, CDR2 SYGVNS. Trimming took off 4 bases at V and 11 bases at J, with 17 bases between the two ends. For the CDR3, the DNA is TGTGCCAGCAGTGGGAGCTTGCGTCTCGGGGCTTTCTTT. It encodes CASSGSLRLGAFF.

This chain joins TRBV5-6 and TRBJ1-2, with 10 nucleotides matching TRBD1. The CDR3 sequence is 13 residues long. V shed 5 bases, J shed 6 bases, and the junction held 4 bases outside the gene matches. CDR1 is SGHDT and CDR2 is YYEEEE in the germline V gene. This CDR3 reads CASSRDRGHGYTF. In DNA, the CDR3 is TGTGCCAGCAGTAGGGACAGGGGACATGGCTACACCTTC.

The chain links TRBV19 to TRBJ2-1; 9 bases fit TRBD2. This CDR3 has 15 residues. The germline CDR1 and CDR2 sequences are LNHDA and SQIVND (reference sequence). J was trimmed by 5 bases and V by 9 bases; bases with no gene match: 11. This chain's CDR3 is CASSSGLAVHNEQFF. As DNA, the CDR3 is TGTGCCAGCTCCTCGGGACTAGCCGTCCACAATGAGCAGTTCTTC.

The chain combines TRBV29-1 with TRBJ2-5, with TRBD2 matching 9 bases. The assigned J gene may be wrong: the sequence end matches TRBJ2-7 better. Germline V gene sequence: CDR1 SQVTM, CDR2 ANQGSEA. The length of the CDR3 is 13 residues. The CDR3 loop reads CSVGGLAGYEQYF. CDR3 nucleotide sequence: TGCAGCGTCGGGGGGCTAGCGGGATACGAGCAGTACTTC.

The chain is built from TRBV11-3 and TRBJ1-1; 7 bases align to TRBD1. The CDR3 length is 13 residues. CDR1 and CDR2 from the germline V gene are SGHNT and YENEEA. The ends lost 4 bases at V and 5 bases at J; junction bases unmatched: 4. Here the CDR3 DNA reads TGTGCCAGCAGCTCCAGGACAGGAACTGAAGCTTTCTTT. Its protein is CASSSRTGTEAFF.

The chain carries TRBV5-1 and TRBJ1-1; a possible D gene is TRBD1 (5 bases). The CDR3 is 17 residues long. The germline V and J ends were trimmed by 3 bases and 0 bases, with 18 bases remaining between them. The germline V gene has CDR1 SGHRS and CDR2 YFSETQ. The CDR3 loop is CASSWDVRAPMNTEAFF. The CDR3 region has the DNA TGCGCCAGCAGCTGGGACGTCCGGGCACCCATGAACACTGAAGCTTTCTTT.

J is TRBJ2-2 and V is TRBV5-1; D gene ambiguous. In germline, CDR1 is SGHRS, CDR2 YFSETQ. The V end lost 0 bases, the J end lost 5 bases, and 14 bases lay between the germline ends. The CDR3 extends over 16 amino acids. Written as DNA, the CDR3 is TGCGCCAGCAGCTTGGCCCATGCCAGGTGGACCGGGGAGCTGTTTTTT. It specifies CASSLAHARWTGELFF.

The V call is TRBV6-1, the J call TRBJ1-2, with TRBD1 matching over 8 bases. After removal of 8 bases from V and 8 bases from J, the junction contained 13 bases not matched to a gene. Germline loops: CDR1 MNHNS, CDR2 SASEGT. CDR3 length: 14 amino acids. The CDR3 DNA reads TGTGCCAGCCGAATCCGGACAGGGACGGCGGGCTACACCTTC. This sequence encodes CASRIRTGTAGYTF.

This chain links TRBV5-1 with TRBJ2-7; D gene uncertain. Looked up from germline, CDR1 is SGHRS and CDR2 is YFSETQ. The V gene lost 0 bases and the J gene lost 5 bases, with 12 bases spanning the gap. CDR3 length: 14 residues. CDR3 sequence reads: CASSLAVLPNEQYF. The DNA of the CDR3 is TGCGCCAGCAGCTTGGCCGTCCTGCCCAACGAGCAGTACTTC.

This clone showed up just once. In DNA form, the CDR3 reads TGTGCCAGCAGCTTAGAGGGATCGGGGGATGAGCAGTTCTTC. The encoded protein is CASSLEGSGDEQFF. The chain recombines TRBV7-2 with TRBJ2-1, with TRBD2 as a possible D gene (6 bases). Trimming removed 1 base at V and 8 bases at J, with 12 bases between. CDR3 length equals 14 residues. Germline lookup yields CDR1 SGHTA and CDR2 FQGNSA. Full variable domain (remainder filled in from reference TRBV7-2 and TRBJ2-1): GAGVSQSPSNKVTEKGKDVELRCDPISGHTALYWYRQSLGQGLEFLIYFQGNSAPDKSGLPSDRFSAERTGGSVSTLTIQRTQQEDSAVYLCASSLEGSGDEQFFGPGTRLTVL.

This rearrangement joins TRBV12-2 to TRBJ2-3; the table's TRBD2 call for D was not verified on the DNA. TRBV12-2 is a pseudogene. The CDR3 is made up of 17 amino acids. CDR3 residues: CASRHILLRGSTDTQYF. Here the CDR3 DNA reads TGTGCAAGTCGACACATCCTTTTGCGGGGGAGCACAGATACGCAGTATTTT.

The chain links TRBV5-4 to TRBJ2-6; 8 bases match TRBD1. Germline CDR1 is SGHNT and CDR2 is YYREEE (reference sequence). V lost 2 bases to trimming and J lost 2 bases; unmatched junction nucleotides: 6. This CDR3 is 17 amino acids long. The CDR3 spells CASSFGQGRAGANVLTF. The CDR3 DNA sequence: TGTGCCAGCAGCTTCGGACAGGGTCGGGCTGGGGCCAACGTCCTGACTTTC.

The chain has TRBV4-1 and TRBJ2-3; the match to TRBD1 covers 12 bases. Germline CDR1 reads MGHRA; CDR2 reads YSYEKL. The CDR3 runs 17 residues. The J segment lost 5 bases and the V segment lost 4 bases, leaving 10 bases of the junction unmatched. The CDR3 here is CASSPGTGGFHRDTQYF. The CDR3 coding sequence is TGCGCCAGCAGCCCAGGGACAGGGGGCTTTCATAGAGATACGCAGTATTTT.

In its sample, this clone was seen once. A junction boundary mismatches the germline segment, possibly from a read error. The chain employs TRBV2 and TRBJ2-7, with 10 bases matching TRBD1. CDR1 and CDR2 from the germline V gene are SNHLY and FYNNEI. The CDR3 has 14 residues. CDR3 sequence (DNA): TGTGCCAGCAGGGAAGACAGGGGGCGCCGGGAGCAGTACTTC. The encoded protein is CASREDRGRREQYF.

The J gene is TRBJ2-5, the V gene TRBV5-1; TRBD1 matches 8 bases. V lost 5 bases, J lost 7 bases, and 13 bases stayed unmatched. Germline lookup yields CDR1 SGHRS and CDR2 YFSETQ. The CDR3 is 15 residues long. CDR3 nucleotides: TGCGCCAGCAGACTGGGGAACAGGGGGTTAGGGACCCAGTACTTC. Its translation is CASRLGNRGLGTQYF.

This clone appeared a single time. The gene calls are TRBV28 and TRBJ2-3, with D hard to call. Between the trimmed V and J ends, which lost 8 bases and 8 bases, there was a span of 14 bases. CDR3 size: 12 residues. The germline V gene encodes CDR1 MDHEN and CDR2 SYDVKM. CDR3 sequence: CASRGHLGTQYF. CDR3 coding DNA: TGTGCCAGCCGTGGGCACTTGGGTACGCAGTATTTT.